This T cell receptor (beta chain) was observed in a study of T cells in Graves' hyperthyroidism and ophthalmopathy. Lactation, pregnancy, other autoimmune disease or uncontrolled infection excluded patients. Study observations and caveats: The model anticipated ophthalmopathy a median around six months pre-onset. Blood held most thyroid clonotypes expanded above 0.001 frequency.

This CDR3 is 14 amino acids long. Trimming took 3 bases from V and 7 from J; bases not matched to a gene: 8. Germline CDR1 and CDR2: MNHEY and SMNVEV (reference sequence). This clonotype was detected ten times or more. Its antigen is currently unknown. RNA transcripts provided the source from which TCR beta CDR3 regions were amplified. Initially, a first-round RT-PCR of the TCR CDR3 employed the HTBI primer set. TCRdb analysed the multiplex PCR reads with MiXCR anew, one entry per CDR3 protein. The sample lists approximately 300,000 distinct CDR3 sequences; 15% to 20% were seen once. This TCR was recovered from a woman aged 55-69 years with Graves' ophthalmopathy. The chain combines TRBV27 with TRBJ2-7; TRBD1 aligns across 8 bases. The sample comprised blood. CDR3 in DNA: TGTGCCAGCAGTTTCCGGCAGGGGGCGGGTGAGCAGTACTTC. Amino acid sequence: CASSFRQGAGEQYF.